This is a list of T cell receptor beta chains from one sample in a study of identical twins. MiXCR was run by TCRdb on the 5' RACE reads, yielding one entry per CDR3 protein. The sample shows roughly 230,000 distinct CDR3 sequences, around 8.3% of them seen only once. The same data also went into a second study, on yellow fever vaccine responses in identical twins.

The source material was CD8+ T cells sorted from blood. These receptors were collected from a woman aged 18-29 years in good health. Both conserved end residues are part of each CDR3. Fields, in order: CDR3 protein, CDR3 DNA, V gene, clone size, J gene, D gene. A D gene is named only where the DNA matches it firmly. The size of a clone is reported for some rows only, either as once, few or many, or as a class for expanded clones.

CDR3 protein: CASSLGTSRYEETQYF
CDR3 DNA: TGTGCCAGCAGCTTGGGGACTAGCCGGTACGAAGAGACCCAGTACTTC
V gene: TRBV7-8
clone size: few
J gene: TRBJ2-5
D gene: TRBD2

CDR3 protein: CASRGGRDQPQHF
CDR3 DNA: TGTGCCAGCAGAGGAGGTCGAGATCAGCCCCAGCATTTT
V gene: TRBV12-3/TRBV12-4
clone size: -
J gene: TRBJ1-5
D gene: -

CDR3 protein: CATGFGDRGPLYGLDEQFF
CDR3 DNA: TGTGCCACGGGATTTGGGGACAGGGGGCCCCTATATGGTTTAGATGAGCAGTTCTTC
V gene: TRBV11-1
clone size: few
J gene: TRBJ2-1
D gene: TRBD1

CDR3 protein: CASSHPNQYEQYF
CDR3 DNA: TGTGCCAGCAGCCATCCAAACCAGTACGAGCAGTACTTC
V gene: TRBV4-2
clone size: many
J gene: TRBJ2-7
D gene: -

CDR3 protein: CASSLDLGGEVETQYF
CDR3 DNA: TGTGCCAGCAGCTTGGACCTAGGCGGTGAGGTGGAGACCCAGTACTTC
V gene: TRBV5-6
clone size: -
J gene: TRBJ2-5
D gene: -

CDR3 protein: CASSEKVAWMETQYF
CDR3 DNA: TGTGCCAGCAGTGAGAAGGTGGCCTGGATGGAGACCCAGTACTTC
V gene: TRBV2
clone size: many
J gene: TRBJ2-5
D gene: -

CDR3 protein: CASSSDGHTQYF
CDR3 DNA: TGTGCCAGCAGCTCGGACGGACATACGCAGTATTTT
V gene: TRBV7-3
clone size: -
J gene: TRBJ2-3
D gene: -

CDR3 protein: CASSQDRAGVGNEQFF
CDR3 DNA: TGCGCCAGCAGCCAAGATAGGGCTGGGGTGGGAAATGAGCAGTTCTTC
V gene: TRBV4-3
clone size: -
J gene: TRBJ2-1
D gene: -

CDR3 protein: CSVRAGDYEQYF
CDR3 DNA: TGCAGCGTTCGAGCAGGGGACTACGAGCAGTACTTC
V gene: TRBV29-1
clone size: -
J gene: TRBJ2-7
D gene: -

CDR3 protein: CASSQDPRREQFF
CDR3 DNA: TGTGCCAGCAGCCAAGATCCTAGGCGGGAGCAGTTCTTC
V gene: TRBV3-1
clone size: many
J gene: TRBJ2-1
D gene: -

CDR3 protein: CSVEVSSEGLTGELFF
CDR3 DNA: TGCAGCGTTGAGGTATCTTCCGAGGGCTTGACCGGGGAGCTGTTTTTT
V gene: TRBV29-1
clone size: many
J gene: TRBJ2-2
D gene: -

CDR3 protein: CASSSTGLTSGSFSYEQYF
CDR3 DNA: TGTGCCAGCAGTTCGACCGGGTTGACTAGCGGGAGTTTTTCCTACGAGCAGTACTTC
V gene: TRBV28
clone size: -
J gene: TRBJ2-7
D gene: TRBD2

CDR3 protein: CASSSGGDAGSATEAFF
CDR3 DNA: TGTGCCAGCAGTTCTGGAGGCGATGCAGGGTCTGCCACTGAAGCTTTCTTT
V gene: TRBV11-2
clone size: -
J gene: TRBJ1-1
D gene: -

CDR3 protein: CASSLELGLVYETQYF
CDR3 DNA: TGTGCCAGCAGCTTAGAGTTAGGGCTAGTGTACGAGACCCAGTACTTC
V gene: TRBV7-6
clone size: -
J gene: TRBJ2-5
D gene: -

CDR3 protein: CASSTTDRNTEAFF
CDR3 DNA: TGTGCCAGCTCCACCACGGACAGGAACACTGAAGCTTTCTTT
V gene: TRBV12-3/TRBV12-4
clone size: -
J gene: TRBJ1-1
D gene: -

CDR3 protein: CSARAGVSYEQYF
CDR3 DNA: TGCAGTGCTAGGGCCGGGGTCTCCTACGAGCAGTACTTC
V gene: TRBV20-1
clone size: many
J gene: TRBJ2-7
D gene: -

CDR3 protein: CSALSSLYNEQFF
CDR3 DNA: TGCAGTGCTCTCTCTTCTCTGTACAATGAGCAGTTCTTC
V gene: TRBV20-1
clone size: -
J gene: TRBJ2-1
D gene: -

CDR3 protein: CASSFRRTYEQYF
CDR3 DNA: TGTGCCAGCAGCTTCCGTCGGACCTACGAGCAGTACTTC
V gene: TRBV7-8
clone size: -
J gene: TRBJ2-7
D gene: -

CDR3 protein: CASSLDGGGRSYGYTF
CDR3 DNA: TGTGCCAGCAGCTTAGACGGGGGCGGAAGATCCTATGGCTACACCTTC
V gene: TRBV7-8
clone size: many
J gene: TRBJ1-2
D gene: -

CDR3 protein: CASSYGAGRQETQYF
CDR3 DNA: TGTGCCAGCAGTTACGGGGCAGGTCGCCAAGAGACCCAGTACTTC
V gene: TRBV6-5
clone size: -
J gene: TRBJ2-5
D gene: -

CDR3 protein: CASSQAGTGADEQYF
CDR3 DNA: TGCGCCAGCAGCCAAGCCGGGACAGGGGCCGACGAGCAGTACTTC
V gene: TRBV4-3
clone size: few
J gene: TRBJ2-7
D gene: TRBD1

CDR3 protein: CATSDLGRDRAVDEQFF
CDR3 DNA: TGTGCCACCAGTGATTTGGGGCGGGACAGGGCCGTCGATGAGCAGTTCTTC
V gene: TRBV24-1
clone size: few
J gene: TRBJ2-1
D gene: TRBD1

CDR3 protein: CASSPRQDLSTDTQYF
CDR3 DNA: TGTGCCAGCAGCCCCCGACAGGACCTTAGCACAGATACGCAGTATTTT
V gene: TRBV7-9
clone size: -
J gene: TRBJ2-3
D gene: -

CDR3 protein: CASRGGDRSYEQYF
CDR3 DNA: TGTGCCAGCAGGGGGGGGGACAGATCCTACGAGCAGTACTTC
V gene: TRBV7-9
clone size: many
J gene: TRBJ2-7
D gene: -

CDR3 protein: CSVAVWGGSGYEQYF
CDR3 DNA: TGCAGCGTTGCGGTGTGGGGCGGGAGCGGCTACGAGCAGTACTTC
V gene: TRBV29-1
clone size: few
J gene: TRBJ2-7
D gene: TRBD2

CDR3 protein: CASSYRDRASYNEQFF
CDR3 DNA: TGTGCCAGCAGTTACCGGGACAGGGCTTCCTACAATGAGCAGTTCTTC
V gene: TRBV6-5
clone size: few
J gene: TRBJ2-1
D gene: TRBD1

CDR3 protein: CASSLFGYNEQFF
CDR3 DNA: TGTGCCAGCAGTTTATTCGGATACAATGAGCAGTTCTTC
V gene: TRBV27
clone size: few
J gene: TRBJ2-1
D gene: -

CDR3 protein: CASRSKASGHFTGELFF
CDR3 DNA: TGTGCCAGCAGGTCAAAGGCGTCAGGCCATTTCACCGGGGAGCTGTTTTTT
V gene: TRBV7-8
clone size: few
J gene: TRBJ2-2
D gene: -

CDR3 protein: CASRKRGSSYNEQFF
CDR3 DNA: TGTGCCAGCAGAAAGCGGGGAAGCTCCTACAATGAGCAGTTCTTC
V gene: TRBV6-2/TRBV6-3
clone size: -
J gene: TRBJ2-1
D gene: TRBD2

CDR3 protein: CASSPPLAGGPVLPPDTQYF
CDR3 DNA: TGTGCCAGCTCACCGCCGCTAGCGGGAGGGCCGGTATTACCTCCAGATACGCAGTATTTT
V gene: TRBV18
clone size: -
J gene: TRBJ2-3
D gene: TRBD2

CDR3 protein: CASSYSTLGQDYYEQYF
CDR3 DNA: TGTGCCAGCAGTTACTCGACTCTGGGGCAGGACTACTACGAGCAGTACTTC
V gene: TRBV6-2/TRBV6-3
clone size: -
J gene: TRBJ2-7
D gene: -